A selection of T cell receptor beta chains follows, all from one sample in a study of T cell repertoires in cytomegalovirus infection. MiXCR, applied by TCRdb to the reads, yields one record per CDR3 protein. Of around 630,000 distinct CDR3 sequences in the sample, approximately 24% were seen once. The sequenced material came from CD8+ T cells from PBMCs. The source of these receptors is a human donor in good health (CMV status not recorded). Some clones in this sample may be carry-over from other donors' samples. The CDR3 runs from the conserved cysteine through the conserved F or W. Each record gives: D gene, V gene, J gene, CDR3 length, clone size, CDR3 protein, CDR3 DNA. D genes are given only for firm matches. Where a row states a size, it is once, few, many or the class of an expanded clone; other rows omit it.

D gene: TRBD1; V gene: TRBV7-8; J gene: TRBJ2-1; CDR3 length: 17; clone size: many; CDR3 protein: CASSPTSGTGWRNEQFF; CDR3 DNA: TGTGCCAGCAGCCCTACCTCCGGGACAGGGTGGCGCAATGAGCAGTTCTTC
D gene: NA; V gene: TRBV5-1; J gene: TRBJ1-1; CDR3 length: 13; clone size: NA; CDR3 protein: CATSGGPNTEAFF; CDR3 DNA: TGCGCCACCTCCGGGGGGCCGAACACTGAAGCTTTCTTT
D gene: NA; V gene: TRBV7-2; J gene: TRBJ1-1; CDR3 length: 14; clone size: many; CDR3 protein: CASSLERDGAEAFF; CDR3 DNA: TGTGCCAGCAGCTTAGAGAGGGATGGCGCTGAAGCTTTCTTT
D gene: NA; V gene: TRBV12-3/TRBV12-4; J gene: TRBJ2-5; CDR3 length: 15; clone size: few; CDR3 protein: CASSIREPFQETQYF; CDR3 DNA: TGTGCCAGCAGTATCAGGGAACCCTTCCAAGAGACCCAGTACTTC
D gene: TRBD2; V gene: TRBV18; J gene: TRBJ2-3; CDR3 length: 16; clone size: NA; CDR3 protein: CASSPRRGLAGDTQYF; CDR3 DNA: TGTGCCAGCTCACCACGGAGAGGACTAGCGGGGGATACGCAGTATTTT
D gene: NA; V gene: TRBV12-3/TRBV12-4; J gene: TRBJ2-3; CDR3 length: 14; clone size: few; CDR3 protein: CASISSGGTDTQYF; CDR3 DNA: TGTGCCAGCATCTCGAGCGGTGGAACAGATACGCAGTATTTT
D gene: NA; V gene: TRBV7-8; J gene: TRBJ2-3; CDR3 length: 15; clone size: many; CDR3 protein: CASSLGPAKTDTQYF; CDR3 DNA: TGTGCCAGCAGCCTGGGGCCGGCAAAGACAGATACGCAGTATTTT
D gene: NA; V gene: TRBV28; J gene: TRBJ2-5; CDR3 length: 17; clone size: NA; CDR3 protein: CASSLSPGLEGQETQYF; CDR3 DNA: TGTGCCAGCAGTTTATCGCCAGGGCTAGAAGGCCAAGAGACCCAGTACTTC
D gene: TRBD1; V gene: TRBV5-1; J gene: TRBJ2-2; CDR3 length: 15; clone size: NA; CDR3 protein: CASSRDSWNTGELFF; CDR3 DNA: TGCGCCAGCAGCCGGGACAGCTGGAACACCGGGGAGCTGTTTTTT
D gene: NA; V gene: TRBV7-9; J gene: TRBJ1-5; CDR3 length: 12; clone size: many; CDR3 protein: CASSFVGKPQHF; CDR3 DNA: TGTGCCAGCAGCTTCGTCGGGAAGCCCCAGCATTTT
D gene: NA; V gene: TRBV5-6; J gene: TRBJ1-3; CDR3 length: 13; clone size: NA; CDR3 protein: CASSNWDGNTIYF; CDR3 DNA: TGTGCCAGCAGTAACTGGGACGGAAACACCATATATTTT
D gene: TRBD1; V gene: TRBV15; J gene: TRBJ1-1; CDR3 length: 14; clone size: NA; CDR3 protein: CATSTLDRATEAFF; CDR3 DNA: TGTGCCACCAGCACTTTGGACAGGGCCACTGAAGCTTTCTTT
D gene: TRBD2; V gene: TRBV11-2; J gene: TRBJ2-1; CDR3 length: 17; clone size: NA; CDR3 protein: CASSLGGAGGPYNEQFF; CDR3 DNA: TGTGCCAGCAGCTTAGGGGGGGCGGGGGGGCCTTACAATGAGCAGTTCTTC
D gene: NA; V gene: TRBV29-1; J gene: TRBJ2-1; CDR3 length: 12; clone size: NA; CDR3 protein: CSVAWGYNEQFF; CDR3 DNA: TGCAGCGTTGCGTGGGGGTACAATGAGCAGTTCTTC
D gene: NA; V gene: TRBV19; J gene: TRBJ2-1; CDR3 length: 15; clone size: few; CDR3 protein: CASSITLTPYNEQFF; CDR3 DNA: TGTGCCAGTAGTATAACACTCACTCCCTACAATGAGCAGTTCTTC
D gene: NA; V gene: TRBV29-1; J gene: TRBJ2-6; CDR3 length: 15; clone size: few; CDR3 protein: CSVEKEMRGANVLTF; CDR3 DNA: TGCAGCGTTGAAAAGGAGATGAGGGGGGCCAACGTCCTGACTTTC
D gene: NA; V gene: TRBV7-9; J gene: TRBJ2-1; CDR3 length: 20; clone size: few; CDR3 protein: CASSPLIYPTPGHLYNEQFF; CDR3 DNA: TGTGCCAGCAGCCCACTAATTTACCCGACCCCTGGGCATCTCTACAATGAGCAGTTCTTC
D gene: NA; V gene: TRBV28; J gene: TRBJ1-4; CDR3 length: 15; clone size: many; CDR3 protein: CASSSRPATNEKLFF; CDR3 DNA: TGTGCCAGCAGTTCCAGGCCTGCAACTAATGAAAAACTGTTTTTT
D gene: TRBD2; V gene: TRBV6-5; J gene: TRBJ2-5; CDR3 length: 15; clone size: few; CDR3 protein: CASSYMRGGDETQYF; CDR3 DNA: TGTGCCAGCAGTTACATGCGGGGGGGCGATGAGACCCAGTACTTC
D gene: NA; V gene: TRBV20-1; J gene: TRBJ2-1; CDR3 length: 13; clone size: few; CDR3 protein: CSLVTYSYNEQFF; CDR3 DNA: TGCAGCCTTGTGACTTACTCCTACAATGAGCAGTTCTTC
D gene: NA; V gene: TRBV24-1; J gene: TRBJ1-1; CDR3 length: 14; clone size: NA; CDR3 protein: CATQRDSPNTEAFF; CDR3 DNA: TGTGCCACCCAACGCGACAGCCCGAACACTGAAGCTTTCTTT
D gene: NA; V gene: TRBV12-5; J gene: TRBJ2-2; CDR3 length: 14; clone size: many; CDR3 protein: CASGPRGNTGELFF; CDR3 DNA: TGTGCTAGTGGTCCCAGGGGGAACACCGGGGAGCTGTTTTTT
D gene: TRBD2; V gene: TRBV28; J gene: TRBJ2-1; CDR3 length: 16; clone size: many; CDR3 protein: CASRPVAGGLYNEQFF; CDR3 DNA: TGTGCCAGCAGACCAGTAGCGGGGGGATTATACAATGAGCAGTTCTTC
D gene: NA; V gene: TRBV6-5; J gene: TRBJ1-6; CDR3 length: 16; clone size: few; CDR3 protein: CASSRRQQLLNSPLHF; CDR3 DNA: TGTGCCAGCAGTCGCAGACAGCAACTTCTTAATTCACCCCTCCACTTT
D gene: NA; V gene: TRBV29-1; J gene: TRBJ2-3; CDR3 length: 13; clone size: NA; CDR3 protein: CSVDSLLGDTQYF; CDR3 DNA: TGCAGCGTTGACTCCCTCTTGGGAGATACGCAGTATTTT
D gene: NA; V gene: TRBV6-2/TRBV6-3; J gene: TRBJ1-5; CDR3 length: 13; clone size: NA; CDR3 protein: CASSSMDPSPQHF; CDR3 DNA: TGTGCCAGCAGTTCAATGGACCCCTCGCCCCAGCATTTT
D gene: NA; V gene: TRBV12-3/TRBV12-4; J gene: TRBJ2-7; CDR3 length: 11; clone size: many; CDR3 protein: CASSLGTEQYF; CDR3 DNA: TGTGCCAGCAGCTTAGGGACGGAGCAGTACTTC
D gene: NA; V gene: TRBV28; J gene: TRBJ1-2; CDR3 length: 15; clone size: NA; CDR3 protein: CASSLGQYFNYGYTF; CDR3 DNA: TGTGCCAGCAGTTTAGGACAGTATTTCAACTATGGCTACACCTTC
D gene: TRBD1; V gene: TRBV7-9; J gene: TRBJ1-6; CDR3 length: 16; clone size: NA; CDR3 protein: CASSSGGKSYNSPLHF; CDR3 DNA: TGTGCCAGCAGCTCAGGGGGGAAATCCTATAATTCACCCCTCCACTTT
D gene: NA; V gene: TRBV4-1; J gene: TRBJ2-1; CDR3 length: 12; clone size: many; CDR3 protein: CASSQDGHEQFF; CDR3 DNA: TGCGCCAGCAGCCAAGATGGTCATGAGCAGTTCTTC
D gene: NA; V gene: TRBV6-2/TRBV6-3; J gene: TRBJ1-4; CDR3 length: 16; clone size: NA; CDR3 protein: CASSYSKVDRNEKLFF; CDR3 DNA: TGTGCCAGCAGTTACTCGAAAGTAGACCGTAATGAAAAACTGTTTTTT
D gene: NA; V gene: TRBV6-1; J gene: TRBJ2-5; CDR3 length: 15; clone size: NA; CDR3 protein: CASSPDLRGKETQYF; CDR3 DNA: TGTGCCAGCAGCCCCGACCTAAGGGGTAAAGAGACCCAGTACTTC
D gene: NA; V gene: TRBV7-9; J gene: TRBJ2-3; CDR3 length: 16; clone size: many; CDR3 protein: CASSSLQGGATDTQYF; CDR3 DNA: TGTGCCAGCAGCTCCCTTCAAGGGGGGGCTACAGATACGCAGTATTTT
D gene: NA; V gene: TRBV2; J gene: TRBJ1-2; CDR3 length: 13; clone size: NA; CDR3 protein: CASIGFAYYGYTF; CDR3 DNA: TGTGCCAGCATCGGGTTTGCCTACTATGGCTACACCTTC
D gene: NA; V gene: TRBV12-3/TRBV12-4; J gene: TRBJ1-2; CDR3 length: 12; clone size: few; CDR3 protein: CASSPGARGYTF; CDR3 DNA: TGTGCCAGCAGCCCAGGGGCGCGTGGCTACACCTTC
D gene: NA; V gene: TRBV14; J gene: TRBJ1-6; CDR3 length: 16; clone size: NA; CDR3 protein: CASSQGEISYNSPLHF; CDR3 DNA: TGTGCCAGCAGCCAAGGGGAGATCTCCTATAATTCACCCCTCCACTTT
D gene: NA; V gene: TRBV20-1; J gene: TRBJ1-5; CDR3 length: 16; clone size: few; CDR3 protein: CSARDIVEGTNQPQHF; CDR3 DNA: TGCAGTGCTAGAGACATCGTTGAGGGCACCAATCAGCCCCAGCATTTT
D gene: TRBD1; V gene: TRBV7-9; J gene: TRBJ2-1; CDR3 length: 15; clone size: many; CDR3 protein: CASRQDRGQDNEQFF; CDR3 DNA: TGTGCCAGCAGACAGGACAGGGGGCAAGACAATGAGCAGTTCTTC
D gene: NA; V gene: TRBV7-9; J gene: TRBJ2-2; CDR3 length: 15; clone size: few; CDR3 protein: CATLLAGKSTGELFF; CDR3 DNA: TGTGCCACCCTCCTTGCGGGGAAGTCCACCGGGGAGCTGTTTTTT
D gene: NA; V gene: TRBV19; J gene: TRBJ2-1; CDR3 length: 19; clone size: many; CDR3 protein: CASSIDSFTGRPPNNEQFF; CDR3 DNA: TGTGCCAGTAGTATAGATAGTTTTACGGGCCGACCTCCGAACAATGAGCAGTTCTTC
D gene: TRBD1; V gene: TRBV6-1; J gene: TRBJ2-2; CDR3 length: 17; clone size: NA; CDR3 protein: CASSAHPRDRNTGELFF; CDR3 DNA: TGTGCCAGCAGTGCCCACCCTCGGGACAGGAACACCGGGGAGCTGTTTTTT
D gene: NA; V gene: TRBV20-1; J gene: TRBJ2-7; CDR3 length: 12; clone size: few; CDR3 protein: CSARDTSFEQYF; CDR3 DNA: TGCAGTGCTAGAGATACTAGCTTCGAGCAGTACTTC
D gene: TRBD2; V gene: TRBV29-1; J gene: TRBJ2-1; CDR3 length: 18; clone size: NA; CDR3 protein: CSVEDPRVLAGLYNEQFF; CDR3 DNA: TGCAGCGTTGAAGATCCCCGTGTTCTAGCGGGTTTATACAATGAGCAGTTCTTC
D gene: NA; V gene: TRBV4-1; J gene: TRBJ1-5; CDR3 length: 16; clone size: NA; CDR3 protein: CASSTGTDYSNQPQHF; CDR3 DNA: TGCGCCAGCAGTACAGGCACGGACTATAGCAATCAGCCCCAGCATTTT
D gene: NA; V gene: TRBV27; J gene: TRBJ2-5; CDR3 length: 11; clone size: NA; CDR3 protein: CASSFRDVEYF; CDR3 DNA: TGTGCCAGCAGTTTCCGGGACGTTGAGTACTTC
D gene: NA; V gene: TRBV7-2; J gene: TRBJ2-5; CDR3 length: 16; clone size: many; CDR3 protein: CASSQSLAVLQETQYF; CDR3 DNA: TGTGCCAGCAGCCAAAGCTTAGCGGTCCTCCAAGAGACCCAGTACTTC
D gene: NA; V gene: TRBV6-5; J gene: TRBJ1-5; CDR3 length: 18; clone size: NA; CDR3 protein: CASSYSGGSQGSNQPQHF; CDR3 DNA: TGTGCCAGCAGTTACTCGGGAGGGTCGCAGGGAAGCAATCAGCCCCAGCATTTT
D gene: NA; V gene: TRBV2; J gene: TRBJ2-1; CDR3 length: 12; clone size: NA; CDR3 protein: CASRDRLNEQFF; CDR3 DNA: TGTGCCAGCAGGGACCGCCTAAATGAGCAGTTCTTC
D gene: NA; V gene: TRBV6-1; J gene: TRBJ2-3; CDR3 length: 12; clone size: many; CDR3 protein: CASKGLSDTQYF; CDR3 DNA: TGTGCCAGCAAGGGCCTCTCAGATACGCAGTATTTT
D gene: NA; V gene: TRBV14; J gene: TRBJ1-2; CDR3 length: 14; clone size: NA; CDR3 protein: CASSQGESFYGYTF; CDR3 DNA: TGTGCCAGCAGCCAAGGGGAATCTTTCTATGGCTACACCTTC
D gene: NA; V gene: TRBV5-6; J gene: TRBJ1-1; CDR3 length: 15; clone size: few; CDR3 protein: CASSGGRPSDTEAFF; CDR3 DNA: TGTGCCAGCAGCGGGGGCCGACCGTCGGACACTGAAGCTTTCTTT
D gene: TRBD1; V gene: TRBV7-8; J gene: TRBJ2-5; CDR3 length: 13; clone size: NA; CDR3 protein: CASRSGTAEIQYF; CDR3 DNA: TGTGCCAGCAGATCCGGGACAGCGGAGATCCAGTACTTC
D gene: TRBD1; V gene: TRBV20-1; J gene: TRBJ1-2; CDR3 length: 13; clone size: NA; CDR3 protein: CSAILTGDYGYTF; CDR3 DNA: TGCAGTGCTATTCTGACAGGGGACTATGGCTACACCTTC
D gene: NA; V gene: TRBV27; J gene: TRBJ2-1; CDR3 length: 16; clone size: NA; CDR3 protein: CASSPPPGSGPNEQFF; CDR3 DNA: TGTGCCAGCAGTCCTCCCCCAGGGAGCGGGCCCAATGAGCAGTTCTTC
D gene: NA; V gene: TRBV5-5; J gene: TRBJ1-1; CDR3 length: 13; clone size: few; CDR3 protein: CASSLSGFTEAFF; CDR3 DNA: TGTGCCAGCAGCTTGTCAGGATTTACTGAAGCTTTCTTT